This record looks at one TCR beta chain sequence and its context. Cohorts were assigned according to the clinical history that participants reported. Two negative PCRs, clearance, or symptom resolution characterized the recovered Cohort 3 donors. This entry belongs to a study of blood T cell repertoires in COVID-19. Across the study: Sample material is recorded as cDNA or gDNA derived from T cells, B-cell-depleted T cells, or PBMCs.

TCRdb's copy holds only in-frame clones and misses some; the assay was immunoSEQ multiplex PCR. The sample has 250,000 or so clones, around nine tenths seen once. CDR1 is SGHTA and CDR2 is FQGNSA in the germline V gene. The CDR3 contains 13 residues. With 3 bases clipped from V and 6 bases from J, the junction kept 4 bases outside the gene matches. The rearrangement links TRBV7-2 to TRBJ2-7; 8 nucleotides align to TRBD2. The receptor comes from a woman aged 45-60 years who had recovered from COVID-19. Material for sequencing was PBMCs or T cells enriched from blood (not recorded which). CDR3 in DNA: TGTGCCAGCAGCTTTGGACTAGCTATCGAGCAGTACTTC. Encoded protein: CASSFGLAIEQYF.